The 12 T cell receptor beta chains in this list originate from one sample, sequenced in a study of OX40 agonist ivuxolimab in advanced cancers. Profiling relied on immunoSEQ multiplex PCR, and the TCRdb table lists in-frame clones only, not all of them. Counted here are some 72,000 clones, approximately 90% occurring once; the ten biggest clones make up roughly 9.6%. The sample consisted of CD4+ or CD8+ T cells sorted from blood, taken in a trial of the OX40 agonist ivuxolimab. These receptors were collected from an adult with an advanced solid tumor such as melanoma, head and neck, liver or kidney cancer.

V is TRBV11-2 and J is TRBJ2-2; the D gene is possibly TRBD1 (5 bases). Trimming cost V 2 bases and J 6 bases, with 16 bases left between them. CDR3 length: 16 amino acids. CDR1 and CDR2 (germline): SGHAT, FQNNGV. Here the CDR3 DNA reads TGTGCCAGCAGCTTAAGTAATATAGGGGTGGCCGGGGAGCTGTTTTTT. It specifies CASSLSNIGVAGELFF.

The V and J genes are TRBV25-1 and TRBJ1-2; D is ambiguous. This CDR3 comprises 13 residues. Germline CDR1 is MGHDK and CDR2 is SYGVNS. Trimming pared 4 bases from V and 8 bases from J, leaving 14 bases between. The CDR3 spells CASSAAPWEGYTF. The CDR3 nucleotides read TGTGCCAGCAGTGCGGCTCCCTGGGAAGGCTACACCTTC.

The J gene is TRBJ1-6, the V gene TRBV9; perhaps TRBD1 as D (5 bases). Germline loops: CDR1 SGDLS, CDR2 YYNGEE. Trimming cost V 4 bases and J 5 bases, with 7 bases left between them. This CDR3 region has 13 residues. CDR3 residues: CASSSGDNSPLHF. In DNA, the CDR3 is TGTGCCAGCAGCTCGGGGGATAATTCACCCCTCCACTTT. The full variable domain, completed using reference TRBV9 and TRBJ1-6, is DSGVTQTPKHLITATGQRVTLRCSPRSGDLSVYWYQQSLDQGLQFLIQYYNGEERAKGNILERFSAQQFPDLHSELNLSSLELGDSALYFCASSSGDNSPLHFGNGTRLTVT.

The chain has TRBV6-5 and TRBJ2-1; D is possibly TRBD2 (6 bases). Trimming stripped 6 bases from V and 7 bases from J, with 16 bases between. The CDR3 is made up of 14 amino acids. CDR1 is MNHEY and CDR2 is SVGAGI in the germline V gene. This CDR3 is CASRATRDWNEQFF. CDR3 in DNA: TGTGCCAGCAGAGCCACTAGGGACTGGAATGAGCAGTTCTTC.

This clone was detected once. The V gene is TRBV19, the J gene TRBJ1-1; 11 bases agree with TRBD1. The CDR3 runs to 14 residues. J gave up 5 bases and V 5 bases, and 4 bases lay outside the gene matches. Germline V lookup: CDR1 LNHDA, CDR2 SQIVND (reference sequence). This CDR3 reads CASSLGQGVTEAFF. In nucleotides, the CDR3 is TGTGCCAGTAGTTTGGGACAGGGGGTGACTGAAGCTTTCTTT.

The gene calls are TRBV5-1 and TRBJ2-2; TRBD1 might be the D (6 bases). The CDR3 extends over 19 amino acids. Germline lookup yields CDR1 SGHRS and CDR2 YFSETQ. The V end was cut by 3 bases, the J end by 1 base, with 22 bases between. CDR3 DNA sequence: TGCGCCAGCAGCTCCCTGGGGCCTAACAGGGTGGGGAACACCGGGGAGCTGTTTTTT. This encodes CASSSLGPNRVGNTGELFF. The full variable domain, its missing parts supplied by reference TRBV5-1 and TRBJ2-2, is KAGVTQTPRYLIKTRGQQVTLSCSPISGHRSVSWYQQTPGQGLQFLFEYFSETQRNKGNFPGRFSGRQFSNSRSEMNVSTLELGDSALYLCASSSLGPNRVGNTGELFFGEGSRLTVL.

This clone has a handful of counts. The J gene is TRBJ1-6, the V gene TRBV13, with 8 bases identical to TRBD1. Losses at the gene ends were 5 bases for V and 7 bases for J; bases not matched to a gene: 7. The CDR3 sequence is 15 residues long. Germline CDR1 PRHDT, CDR2 FYEKMQ (reference sequence). CDR3 sequence: CASSRQTGANSPLHF. CDR3 in DNA: TGTGCCAGCAGCCGCCAGACAGGGGCGAATTCACCCCTCCACTTT.

The J gene is TRBJ2-7, the V gene TRBV27, with TRBD1 matching 7 bases. V was clipped by 4 bases and J by 3 bases; unmatched bases: 12. The CDR3 loop spans 16 amino acids. The V gene's germline CDR1 is MNHEY and CDR2 SMNVEV (reference sequence). The CDR3 region has the DNA TGTGCCAGCAGTTCTATCAATGCACAGGGGATCTACGAGCAGTACTTC. This encodes CASSSINAQGIYEQYF.

Concerning this clone: No DNA is shown, since the ends of the CDR3 on it are uncertain; the CDR3 is the one TCRdb lists. This chain uses TRBV21-1 with TRBJ2-3; the table's D call, TRBD2, has no DNA check behind it. TRBV21-1 is flagged as a pseudogene. The CDR3 is 16 amino acids in total, end residues counted. The CDR3 here is CASSKVASGTTDTQYF.

This clone appeared a few times. The CDR3 is CASSGYRGDYGYTF. In nucleotides, the CDR3 is TGTGCCAGCAGCGGGTACAGGGGGGACTATGGCTACACCTTC. The rearrangement links TRBV5-4 to TRBJ1-2, with TRBD1 matching over 8 bases. The CDR3 loop spans 14 amino acids. CDR1 and CDR2 (germline): SGHNT, YYREEE (reference sequence). V lost 4 bases, J lost 3 bases, and 5 bases stayed unmatched.

This chain uses TRBV27 with TRBJ2-2; 7 bases are a match to TRBD2. J gave up 3 bases and V 6 bases, and 13 bases lay outside the gene matches. The CDR3 has 17 amino acids. CDR1 MNHEY and CDR2 SMNVEV come from the germline V gene (reference sequence). CDR3 in DNA: TGTGCCAGCAGACCGTCGGCGGGGGAAATATACACCGGGGAGCTGTTTTTT. Amino acid sequence: CASRPSAGEIYTGELFF.

The chain is built from TRBV5-1 and TRBJ1-4, with TRBD1 matching 9 bases. V shed 6 bases, J shed 7 bases, and the junction held 10 bases outside the gene matches. The germline CDR1 and CDR2 sequences are SGHRS and YFSETQ. This CDR3 region has 15 residues. The CDR3 region has the DNA TGCGCCAGCACATCAACAGGGGGCGGAGGTGAAAAACTGTTTTTT. Translated, it gives CASTSTGGGGEKLFF.